These 21 T cell receptor beta chains originate from one sample sequenced in a study of blood T cell repertoires in COVID-19. Data came from immunoSEQ multiplex PCR; TCRdb stores just in-frame clones and leaves some out. The table includes around 100,000 clones, roughly nine tenths detected once. The sample was peripheral blood. These receptors were obtained from a man aged 45 to 65 with active COVID-19.

This chain joins TRBV10-3 and TRBJ1-1; tentatively, D is TRBD1 (5 bases). V lost 8 bases, J lost 1 base, and 14 bases lay in between. The CDR3 consists of 14 residues. Germline V gene data show CDR1 as ENHRY and CDR2 as SYGVKD. CDR3 amino acids: CAIGGDGENTEAFF. CDR3 DNA sequence: TGTGCCATCGGGGGGGACGGTGAGAACACTGAAGCTTTCTTT.

The chain recombines TRBV19 with TRBJ1-5; a possible D gene is TRBD1 (6 bases). CDR1 and CDR2 from the germline V gene are LNHDA and SQIVND (reference sequence). This CDR3 has 15 amino acids. V lost 1 base, J lost 3 bases, and 10 bases lay in between. The CDR3 DNA reads TGTGCCAGTAGTATAGTAGGACAGAACAATCAGCCCCAGCATTTT. Protein: CASSIVGQNNQPQHF.

This chain connects TRBV19 to TRBJ1-5; 10 bases line up with TRBD1. The CDR3 is 20 residues long. Trimming at V came to 6 bases and at J to 0 bases, leaving 17 bases not matched to a gene. Germline V gene sequence: CDR1 LNHDA, CDR2 SQIVND (reference sequence). This CDR3 is CASSHLRLGQGSYSNQPQHF. The CDR3 DNA reads TGTGCCAGTAGCCATCTCCGGCTGGGACAGGGGTCTTATAGCAATCAGCCCCAGCATTTT.

The chain couples TRBV2 to TRBJ1-1; 8 bases align to TRBD1. The CDR3 is 14 amino acids. V trimming: 4 bases; J trimming: 5 bases; junction bases outside the gene matches: 6. CDR1 is SNHLY, CDR2 FYNNEI, per germline. CDR3 DNA: TGTGCCAGCAGTGTTGCAGGGGGCCAAACTGAAGCTTTCTTT. This translates into CASSVAGGQTEAFF. Using reference TRBV2 and TRBJ1-1 for the parts outside the CDR3, the full variable domain is EPEVTQTPSHQVTQMGQEVILRCVPISNHLYFYWYRQILGQKVEFLVSFYNNEISEKSEIFDDQFSVERPDGSNFTLKIRSTKLEDSAMYFCASSVAGGQTEAFFGQGTRLTVV.

The rearrangement links TRBV5-1 to TRBJ2-3, with TRBD2 as a possible D gene (5 bases). The CDR3 has 16 residues. The V end lost 2 bases, the J end lost 0 bases, and 13 bases lay between the germline ends. CDR1 is SGHRS, CDR2 YFSETQ, per germline. The CDR3 loop is CASSFGGALSTDTQYF. CDR3 nucleotides: TGCGCCAGCAGCTTTGGAGGCGCTCTAAGCACAGATACGCAGTATTTT.

About this clone: The junction departs from germline at one end; a sequencing error may be responsible. This sequence joins TRBV2 and TRBJ1-3; D is unresolved. CDR1 is SNHLY and CDR2 is FYNNEI in the germline V gene. CDR3 size: 12 residues. DNA of the CDR3: TGTGCCAGCAGTGAAAAGGCCGCCCAGGCCCCATTT. Translation: CASSEKAAQAPF. Combining the CDR3 with reference TRBV2 and TRBJ1-3 gives the whole variable domain EPEVTQTPSHQVTQMGQEVILRCVPISNHLYFYWYRQILGQKVEFLVSFYNNEISEKSEIFDDQFSVERPDGSNFTLKIRSTKLEDSAMYFCASSEKAAQAPFGEGSWLTVV.

This clone came up once. An end of the junction does not agree with germline; a read error may underlie this. V is TRBV7-8 and J is TRBJ2-1, with 10 nucleotides matching TRBD1. Looked up from germline, CDR1 is SGHVS and CDR2 is FQNEAQ. This CDR3 spans 13 amino acids. The chain's CDR3 is CASSLLDRGEPFF. The CDR3 coding sequence is TGTGCCAGCAGCTTACTGGACAGGGGGGAGCCGTTCTTC.

This clone was counted between two and nine times. V gene TRBV5-1 combines with J gene TRBJ1-4; D gene ambiguous. CDR3 length equals 15 residues. Looked up from germline, CDR1 is SGHRS and CDR2 is YFSETQ. V was shortened by 2 bases and J by 2 bases, with 10 bases between the two germline ends. CDR3 sequence (DNA): TGCGCCAGCAGCTTACGCGGAAGGACTAATGAAAAACTGTTTTTT. Its translation is CASSLRGRTNEKLFF.

V gene TRBV5-1 combines with J gene TRBJ1-1; TRBD1 aligns across 7 bases. Trimming at V came to 4 bases and at J to 2 bases, leaving 8 bases not matched to a gene. The CDR3 loop spans 15 amino acids. The germline CDR1 and CDR2 sequences are SGHRS and YFSETQ. The CDR3 loop is CASSVAGGLNTEAFF. CDR3 sequence (DNA): TGCGCCAGCAGCGTAGCAGGGGGGCTCAACACTGAAGCTTTCTTT. The whole variable domain, remainder taken from reference TRBV5-1 and TRBJ1-1, is KAGVTQTPRYLIKTRGQQVTLSCSPISGHRSVSWYQQTPGQGLQFLFEYFSETQRNKGNFPGRFSGRQFSNSRSEMNVSTLELGDSALYLCASSVAGGLNTEAFFGQGTRLTVV.

This clone was counted only a few times. The rearrangement joins TRBV5-4 to TRBJ2-7, with a possible D match to TRBD1 (5 bases). Germline V gives CDR1 SGHNT, CDR2 YYREEE (reference sequence). V lost 0 bases and J 3 bases, leaving 10 bases between the germline ends. The CDR3 length is 14 residues. CDR3: CASSLAGQIYEQYV. In nucleotides, the CDR3 is TGTGCCAGCAGCTTGGCAGGACAAATCTACGAGCAGTACGTC.

This chain uses TRBV19 with TRBJ2-3; maybe TRBD2 (6 bases). The V and J ends lost 4 bases and 2 bases respectively, with 13 bases between them. Germline assignment: CDR1 LNHDA and CDR2 SQIVND (reference sequence). There are 15 residues in the CDR3. The CDR3 loop reads CASSRRARITDTQYF. The DNA of the CDR3 is TGTGCCAGTAGTAGGAGGGCCCGCATCACAGATACGCAGTATTTT.

This clone was seen once. The chain joins TRBV7-6 to TRBJ2-7, with 11 bases lining up with TRBD1. V dropped 0 bases and J dropped 3; count of bases not matched to a gene: 1. Per the germline V gene, CDR1 is SGHVS and CDR2 is FNYEAQ. CDR3 size: 15 residues. The CDR3 spells CASSLAGQGVYEQYF. In nucleotides, the CDR3 is TGTGCCAGCAGCTTAGCGGGACAGGGGGTCTACGAGCAGTACTTC.

The chain carries TRBV5-1 and TRBJ1-4; the D gene is possibly TRBD1 (5 bases). This CDR3 has 15 residues. Per the germline V gene, CDR1 is SGHRS and CDR2 is YFSETQ. V dropped 3 bases and J dropped 7 bases, with 16 bases sitting between them. Here the CDR3 reads CASSSSGGTGEKLFF. The CDR3 DNA reads TGCGCCAGCAGCTCCAGCGGGGGGACGGGTGAAAAACTGTTTTTT.

CDR3 amino acids: CASSPGEGQPQHF. In DNA, the CDR3 is TGTGCCAGCAGCCCAGGGGAGGGTCAGCCCCAGCATTTT. The rearrangement joins TRBV12-3 or TRBV12-4 to TRBJ1-5, with D possibly matching TRBD1 (6 bases). V dropped 6 bases and J dropped 6 bases, with 12 bases sitting between them. The CDR3 length is 13 residues.

This chain connects TRBV24-1 to TRBJ1-3, with D possibly TRBD1 on 6 matching bases. CDR3 length: 18 residues. Per the germline V gene, CDR1 is KGHDR and CDR2 is SFDVKD. V lost 7 bases to trimming and J lost 1 base, with 22 bases between them. DNA for the CDR3: TGTGCCACCAGCCCGATGAGGACAGCCGAGAAGTCTGGAAACACCATATATTTT. Translated: CATSPMRTAEKSGNTIYF.

V is TRBV6-5 and J is TRBJ2-1; 14 bases are shared with TRBD2. Germline CDR1 MNHEY, CDR2 SVGAGI. The CDR3 runs 15 residues. The V gene end was trimmed by 7 bases and the J gene end by 8 bases; junction bases not matched to a gene: 7. This CDR3 is CASIGLAGGSHEQFF. CDR3 DNA sequence: TGTGCCAGCATCGGACTAGCGGGAGGTAGTCATGAGCAGTTCTTC.

J is TRBJ2-1 and V is TRBV27; maybe TRBD1 (6 bases). The CDR3 spans 18 residues. From germline, CDR1 is MNHEY and CDR2 SMNVEV (reference sequence). V gave up 0 bases and J gave up 10 bases, with 25 bases separating them. In DNA, the CDR3 is TGTGCCAGCAGTTTATCCGATAGGGGGAGACAGCTAACTATAGAGCAGTTCTTC. Protein product: CASSLSDRGRQLTIEQFF.

This chain connects TRBV6-6 to TRBJ2-7; D is perhaps TRBD2 (6 bases). The CDR3 is made up of 13 amino acids. Between the trimmed V and J ends, which lost 5 bases and 2 bases, there was a span of 10 bases. Germline assignment: CDR1 MNHNY and CDR2 SVGAGI (reference sequence). The CDR3 nucleotides read TGTGCCAGCAGTACCCGGGAGACCTACGAGCAGTACGTC. It codes for CASSTRETYEQYV.

The chain has TRBV3-1 (or the pseudogene TRBV3-2) and TRBJ2-6; 7 bases agree with TRBD2. The CDR3 length is 17 residues. CDR1 and CDR2 from the germline V gene are LGHDT and YNNKEL (reference sequence). Losses at the gene ends were 2 bases for V and 2 bases for J; bases not matched to a gene: 6. The CDR3, as DNA: TGTGCCAGCAGCCAATCGAACGGGAGGCCTGGGGCCAACGTCCTGACTTTC. The encoded protein is CASSQSNGRPGANVLTF.

V gene TRBV6-5 combines with J gene TRBJ1-5; D remains ambiguous. CDR3 length equals 13 residues. With 5 bases removed from V and 5 bases from J, the gap between germline ends came to 10 bases. Germline CDR1 MNHEY, CDR2 SVGAGI. The CDR3 region has the DNA TGTGCCAGCAGTATGTACGGTCATCAGCCCCAGCATTTT. Protein product: CASSMYGHQPQHF.

CDR3 loop: CASSQQEANTEAFF. In DNA form, the CDR3 reads TGTGCCAGCAGCCAGCAGGAGGCGAACACTGAAGCTTTCTTT. The chain joins TRBV3-1 (or the pseudogene TRBV3-2) to TRBJ1-1; no clear D. The CDR3 covers 14 residues. Germline V gives CDR1 LGHDT, CDR2 YNNKEL (reference sequence). Trimming shortened V by 3 bases and J by 1 base, and 9 bases separated the two germline ends.